The 10 T cell receptor beta chains reported below all come from one sample, sequenced in a study of shared clonotypes between healthy human individuals. TCRdb's table, derived via immunoSEQ multiplex PCR, lists solely in-frame clones and lacks some. The sample has more than 450,000 clones, more than 65% seen once. Sequencing was done on a sample of PBMCs. The source is a woman aged 40 to 50 in good health. Some clones in this sample may be carry-over from other donors' samples.

The chain has TRBV7-2 and TRBJ2-1; 11 bases line up with TRBD2. The V and J ends lost 5 bases and 4 bases, in that order; junction bases with no gene match: 7. The CDR3 length is 16 residues. Germline V CDR1 and CDR2: SGHTA, FQGNSA. This CDR3 reads CASSSHRLAGYNEQFF. CDR3 sequence (DNA): TGTGCCAGCAGCAGCCATCGACTAGCGGGATACAATGAGCAGTTCTTC.

The rearrangement joins TRBV29-1 to TRBJ2-1, with 7 bases fitting TRBD2. V dropped 1 base and J dropped 1; count of bases not matched to a gene: 10. CDR1 is SQVTM, CDR2 ANQGSEA, per germline. The CDR3 covers 17 residues. The CDR3 DNA reads as TGCAGCGTTGAAGTCCTGACTAGCCGAAGGTCCTACAATGAGCAGTTCTTC. Protein product: CSVEVLTSRRSYNEQFF.

This sequence joins TRBV5-1 and TRBJ1-6, with D maybe TRBD1 (6 bases). The V gene's germline CDR1 is SGHRS and CDR2 YFSETQ. This CDR3 is built from 15 residues. V dropped 3 bases and J dropped 7 bases, with 14 bases sitting between them. DNA for the CDR3: TGCGCCAGCAGCTCGGGCGGACAGAGCAATTCACCCCTCCACTTT. Translated, it gives CASSSGGQSNSPLHF.

The gene calls are TRBV28 and TRBJ2-1; D might be TRBD2 (6 bases). V was clipped by 3 bases and J by 2 bases, with 14 bases between them. The CDR3 is 16 amino acids. Germline V gene sequence: CDR1 MDHEN, CDR2 SYDVKM. The CDR3 loop is CASSFRGELAYNEQFF. The CDR3 coding sequence is TGTGCCAGCAGTTTTCGCGGGGAGTTGGCCTACAATGAGCAGTTCTTC.

The chain is built from TRBV28 and TRBJ1-2; TRBD1 agrees at 7 bases. V lost 5 bases, J lost 4 bases, and 4 bases stayed unmatched. The CDR3 contains 13 residues. Germline V gene lookup returns CDR1 MDHEN and CDR2 SYDVKM. The CDR3 spells CASSPRTGYGYTF. CDR3 coding DNA: TGTGCCAGCAGTCCAAGGACAGGCTATGGCTACACCTTC.

This chain joins TRBV27 and TRBJ1-5, with D uncertain. Germline V gene lookup returns CDR1 MNHEY and CDR2 SMNVEV (reference sequence). The CDR3 length is 15 residues. V was clipped by 1 base and J by 1 base, with 8 bases between them. The CDR3 nucleotides are TGTGCCAGCAGTTTATTTTACAGAAGCAATCAGCCCCAGCATTTT. Its translation is CASSLFYRSNQPQHF.

The chain carries TRBV6-6 and TRBJ2-7; maybe TRBD1 (5 bases). V lost 7 bases to trimming and J lost 3 bases, with 16 bases between them. Germline lookup yields CDR1 MNHNY and CDR2 SVGAGI (reference sequence). This CDR3 contains 14 residues. This chain's CDR3 is CASTKQGWGYEQYF. The CDR3 DNA is TGTGCCAGCACAAAGCAGGGTTGGGGCTACGAGCAGTACTTC.

This clone was observed a few times. The J gene is TRBJ1-2, the V gene TRBV18; D unclear. The germline CDR1 and CDR2 sequences are KGHSH and LQKENI. Trimming left V 6 bases short and J 4 bases short, with 18 bases between. The CDR3 extends over 15 amino acids. In nucleotides, the CDR3 is TGTGCCAGCTCCTCCGGCGGGTCACCTCCCTATGGCTACACCTTC. Translating gives CASSSGGSPPYGYTF.

The chain couples TRBV6-5 to TRBJ2-7; 9 nucleotides match TRBD1. With V trimmed by 8 bases and J by 9 bases, 8 bases remained unmatched. Germline V lookup: CDR1 MNHEY, CDR2 SVGAGI. The CDR3 totals 12 residues. In nucleotides, the CDR3 is TGTGCCAGCGGGGAGGGACAGGGAGGGCAGTACTTC. This sequence encodes CASGEGQGGQYF.

The rearrangement links TRBV6-4 to TRBJ2-1; D gene unclear. The CDR3 sequence is 16 residues long. V was clipped by 0 bases and J by 0 bases, with 9 bases between them. Germline CDR1 is MRHNA and CDR2 is SNTAGT. CDR3 coding DNA: TGTGCCAGCAGTGACTCGTTAGCTTCCTCCTACAATGAGCAGTTCTTC. Its translation: CASSDSLASSYNEQFF.